This T cell receptor beta chain was observed in a study of CD8 T cells in ankylosing spondylitis. This clonotype was seen ten or more times. What it recognizes is unknown. The V gene's germline CDR1 is SQVTM and CDR2 ANQGSEA. V was cut by 4 bases and J by 4 bases, with 7 bases left in between. The CDR3 has 12 amino acids. Overall study results and limits: Seemingly characteristic of ankylosing spondylitis blood was a TCR beta motif consisting of about 8 highly homologous variants.

TCRdb reprocessed the 5' RACE reads with MiXCR, giving one entry per CDR3 protein. The data contain about 130,000 distinct CDR3 sequences, 11% of them singletons. The V gene is TRBV29-1, the J gene TRBJ1-4, with D perhaps matching TRBD1 (5 bases). The source of this sequence is a female donor with ankylosing spondylitis or in good health (not recorded which). Material: blood, either unsorted or a sorted T cell fraction (not recorded which). This CDR3 is CSVVRDNEKLFF. The CDR3 DNA reads as TGCAGCGTTGTCAGGGATAATGAAAAACTGTTTTTT.